Listed here are 10 T cell receptor beta chains from one sample, sequenced in a study of blood T cell repertoires in COVID-19. Method: immunoSEQ multiplex PCR; TCRdb's copy keeps in-frame clones and lacks some. This sample has about 220,000 clones, with approximately 83% found just once. Sequenced: PBMCs or T cells enriched from blood (not recorded which). Receptor source: a woman aged 45-60 years who had been exposed to COVID-19.

The genes are TRBV6-5 and TRBJ2-5; D uncertain. Germline V gives CDR1 MNHEY, CDR2 SVGAGI. This CDR3 region has 15 residues. V lost 0 bases and J lost 6, with 14 bases in between. In DNA, the CDR3 is TGTGCCAGCAGTTACTCACAGTCTCCCCCCCAGACCCAGTACTTC. The encoded protein is CASSYSQSPPQTQYF.

This clone was found many times. The genes are TRBV19 and TRBJ1-1; D might be TRBD1 (6 bases). Germline V gives CDR1 LNHDA, CDR2 SQIVND (reference sequence). The CDR3 consists of 13 residues. Deletions cut 7 bases from V and 4 bases from J, with 13 bases between. The CDR3 is CASINQGLTEAFF. CDR3 in DNA: TGTGCCAGTATCAACCAGGGGCTCACTGAAGCTTTCTTT.

The rearrangement joins TRBV14 to TRBJ2-3; TRBD1 matches 9 bases. The germline CDR1 and CDR2 sequences are SGHDN and FVKESK. Trimming removed 4 bases from V and 6 bases from J; junction bases left unmatched: 11. The CDR3 is 16 residues long. The CDR3 nucleotides read TGTGCCAGCAGCCTCCTGGGACAGGGAGTCGGGGATACGCAGTATTTT. Amino acid sequence: CASSLLGQGVGDTQYF.

The chain joins TRBV5-4 to TRBJ2-3; 14 bases fit TRBD2. CDR1 SGHNT and CDR2 YYREEE come from the germline V gene (reference sequence). There are 19 residues in the CDR3. The V segment lost 3 bases and the J segment 2 bases; nucleotides outside the gene matches: 11. The CDR3 spells CASSWGTSGGQGYTDTQYF. In nucleotides, the CDR3 is TGTGCCAGCAGCTGGGGGACTAGCGGGGGTCAGGGTTACACAGATACGCAGTATTTT.

V usage is TRBV18 and J usage is TRBJ1-1; the match to TRBD1 covers 8 bases. With V trimmed by 6 bases and J by 1 base, 10 bases remained unmatched. The germline CDR1 and CDR2 sequences are KGHSH and LQKENI. This CDR3 comprises 16 residues. CDR3 protein: CASSHDTGGANTEAFF. The CDR3, as DNA: TGTGCCAGCTCCCACGACACAGGGGGGGCGAACACTGAAGCTTTCTTT.

V and J are TRBV4-3 and TRBJ1-2; a possible D gene is TRBD1 (5 bases). The CDR3 has 17 amino acids. The germline gives CDR1 LGHNA, CDR2 YSLEER. The ends were cut back, 0 bases at V and 3 bases at J, with 17 bases in the middle. As DNA, the CDR3 is TGCGCCAGCAGCCAAGAAGGTTCGGGGGTTGAAGACTATGGCTACACCTTC. This sequence encodes CASSQEGSGVEDYGYTF.

This clone was seen a few times. V gene TRBV30 combines with J gene TRBJ2-7, with TRBD1 matching 8 bases. The V gene end was trimmed by 0 bases and the J gene end by 0 bases; junction bases not matched to a gene: 4. The CDR3 sequence is 15 residues long. From germline, CDR1 is GTSNPN and CDR2 SVGIG (reference sequence). The CDR3 DNA sequence: TGTGCCTGGAGTGTAGGGACAGGTAACTCCTACGAGCAGTACTTC. Its protein product is CAWSVGTGNSYEQYF.

The chain is built from TRBV6-2 or TRBV6-3 and TRBJ1-2, with D possibly matching TRBD1 (5 bases). The CDR3 contains 16 residues. With 3 bases removed from V and 5 bases from J, the gap between germline ends came to 19 bases. CDR1 is MNHEY and CDR2 is SVGEGT in the germline V gene. The CDR3 here is CASSYRGIRELYGYTF. CDR3 in DNA: TGTGCCAGCAGTTATAGGGGAATCCGGGAGTTGTATGGCTACACCTTC.

This clone appeared many times. The chain is built from TRBV24-1 and TRBJ2-1, with TRBD1 identical over 7 bases. After removal of 3 bases from V and 4 bases from J, the junction contained 5 bases not matched to a gene. CDR1 and CDR2 (germline): KGHDR, SFDVKD. The CDR3 totals 15 residues. CDR3 protein: CATSDPRDRYNEQFF. DNA of the CDR3: TGTGCCACCAGTGATCCTCGGGACAGATACAATGAGCAGTTCTTC.

The gene calls are TRBV7-9 and TRBJ2-5; 8 nucleotides agree with TRBD2. Germline V lookup: CDR1 SEHNR, CDR2 FQNEAQ (reference sequence). The CDR3 contains 16 residues. V lost 0 bases to trimming and J lost 2 bases; unmatched junction nucleotides: 5. CDR3 loop: CASSLAWSGGQETQYF. The CDR3 DNA follows: TGTGCCAGCAGCTTAGCGTGGTCGGGAGGGCAAGAGACCCAGTACTTC.